A selection of T cell receptor beta chains follows, all from one sample in a study of human T cells and chemical hapten exposure. Via MiXCR, TCRdb re-called the RACE reads, giving one row per CDR3 protein. The sample records about 110,000 distinct CDR3 sequences, around 35% being singletons. This specimen was whole blood, taken in connection with sensitization to the hapten diphenylcyclopropenone (DPC). The receptors were sampled from a man in his forties with alopecia areata. Some clones in this sample may be carry-over from other donors' samples. The CDR3 runs from the conserved cysteine through the conserved F or W. A D gene is named only where the DNA matches it firmly. Clone sizes are given selectively: once, few, many, or a class where the clone is expanded.

d_call	v_call	j_call	clone_size	cdr3_nt	cdr3_aa
NA	TRBV27	TRBJ1-4	NA	TGTGCCAGCAGTTTATTGTCTGACAGGCCTAATGAAAAACTGTTTTTT	CASSLLSDRPNEKLFF
NA	TRBV6-5	TRBJ1-3	NA	TGTGCCAGCAGTCGCGGGACCGCGGGCTCTGGAAACACCATATATTTT	CASSRGTAGSGNTIYF
NA	TRBV27	TRBJ2-3	many	TGTGCCAGCAGTTCCCAAATCCTACTTAGCACAGATACGCAGTATTTT	CASSSQILLSTDTQYF
NA	TRBV4-1	TRBJ2-3	NA	TGCGCCAGCAGCCTTGGAGGGCCGGGGACGCAGTATTTT	CASSLGGPGTQYF
NA	TRBV18	TRBJ1-5	few	TGTGCCAGCTCACCACAACAGGGTAGCAATCAGCCCCAGCATTTT	CASSPQQGSNQPQHF
TRBD1	TRBV6-2/TRBV6-3	TRBJ2-6	NA	TGTGCCAGCAAAACGAGAGGCGGGGACAGGTCTTCTGGGGCCAACGTCCTGACTTTC	CASKTRGGDRSSGANVLTF
NA	TRBV7-2	TRBJ1-3	NA	TGTGCCAGCAGCTTAGAAACAGCCAGTCACTCTGGAAACACCATATATTTT	CASSLETASHSGNTIYF
TRBD1	TRBV6-1	TRBJ2-3	NA	TGTGCCAGCAGTGACGGACAGGGCACAGATACGCAGTATTTT	CASSDGQGTDTQYF
NA	TRBV7-6	TRBJ1-2	NA	TGTGCCAGCAGCCAAAGGCATCCGGGACCGGTGGGGTCCAACTATGGCTACACCTTC	CASSQRHPGPVGSNYGYTF
NA	TRBV25-1	TRBJ1-1	NA	TGTGCCAGCAGTGAATATAGGGCGGGAGGAACAGAAGCTTTCTTT	CASSEYRAGGTEAFF
NA	TRBV5-6	TRBJ2-1	NA	TGTGCCAGCAGCTTGCCAGTTTACAATGAGCAGTTCTTC	CASSLPVYNEQFF
TRBD1	TRBV7-2	TRBJ2-7	NA	TGTGCCAGCAGCTTCGGGACAGGGGGCTCCTACGAGCAGTACTTC	CASSFGTGGSYEQYF
NA	TRBV6-5	TRBJ2-3	NA	TGTGCCAGCAGTCGTGACACCACAGATACGCAGTATTTT	CASSRDTTDTQYF
NA	TRBV29-1	TRBJ2-4	NA	TGCAGCGTAGCCGGGACAGCCAAAAACATTCAGTACTTC	CSVAGTAKNIQYF
TRBD2	TRBV20-1	TRBJ2-1	NA	TGCAGTGCCCCCGGACTAGCGGGGGTGAGCTCCTACAATGAGCAGTTCTTC	CSAPGLAGVSSYNEQFF
NA	TRBV12-3/TRBV12-4	TRBJ1-4	NA	TGTGCCAGCAGTTTTCGGACAGCCTTACCCAGATCGGAAAAACTGTTTTTT	CASSFRTALPRSEKLFF
TRBD1	TRBV3-1	TRBJ2-3	few	TGTGCCAGCAGCCCCGGACAGGGACGGCGGAGAGATACGCAGTATTTT	CASSPGQGRRRDTQYF
NA	TRBV7-9	TRBJ2-7	NA	TGTGCCAGCAGCTTAGAAGCTAGGGGCCACGAGCAGTACTTC	CASSLEARGHEQYF
NA	TRBV20-1	TRBJ2-3	NA	TGCAGTGCTAAGGCGGCAGATACGCAGTATTTT	CSAKAADTQYF
TRBD2	TRBV11-3	TRBJ2-3	NA	TGTGCCAGCAGCTCATTAAGGGCTAGCGGGAGGTCCGATACGCAGTATTTT	CASSSLRASGRSDTQYF
NA	TRBV2	TRBJ1-2	NA	TGTGCCAGCAGTGAGAGAGGCTATGGCTACACCTTC	CASSERGYGYTF
TRBD2	TRBV4-3	TRBJ2-3	NA	TGCGCCAGCAGCCAAGTCAGTACCCTAGCGGGAATTACAGATACGCAGTATTTT	CASSQVSTLAGITDTQYF
TRBD1	TRBV7-3	TRBJ2-5	NA	TGTGCCAGCAGCTTAGAAGGACAGGGGGGGACGGAGACCCAGTACTTC	CASSLEGQGGTETQYF
TRBD2	TRBV28	TRBJ2-7	NA	TGTGCCAGCAGTTTGGGGACTAGTCTCTCCTACGAGCAGTACTTC	CASSLGTSLSYEQYF
TRBD1	TRBV28	TRBJ2-1	few	TGTGCCAGCAGTTTAGGGGACAGGACCTACGCTGAGCAGTTCTTC	CASSLGDRTYAEQFF
TRBD2	TRBV10-3	TRBJ2-3	once	TGTGCCATCAGTGAGTCGTCGTCGGGAGGGCGGATAGATACGCAGTATTTT	CAISESSSGGRIDTQYF
NA	TRBV6-2/TRBV6-3	TRBJ2-7	once	TGTGCCACCGCACAAAGTGGGGGCGAGCAGTACTTC	CATAQSGGEQYF
TRBD2	TRBV4-2	TRBJ2-7	NA	TGTGCCAGCAGCCAAGCTAGCGGTAAATTTAGCTCCTACGAGCAGTACTTC	CASSQASGKFSSYEQYF
NA	TRBV20-1	TRBJ2-7	NA	TGCAGTGCTAGAGTGGCGGTTTCCGCCCGCGAGCAGTACTTC	CSARVAVSAREQYF
NA	TRBV25-1	TRBJ2-1	NA	TGTGCCAGCACCCGGAATGACGTGGCAGCCTACAATGAGCAGTTCTTC	CASTRNDVAAYNEQFF
NA	TRBV28	TRBJ2-3	NA	TGTGCCAGCAGTTTGGGGGTCGGAGTTGGGGATACGCAGTATTTT	CASSLGVGVGDTQYF
TRBD2	TRBV20-1	TRBJ2-1	NA	TGCAGTGCGCATACCGGGACTAGGGACAATGAGCAGTTCTTC	CSAHTGTRDNEQFF
TRBD2	TRBV20-1	TRBJ2-3	few	TGCAGTGCTACTCTAGCGGGAGGAAACACAGATACGCAGTATTTT	CSATLAGGNTDTQYF
TRBD2	TRBV6-5	TRBJ2-3	NA	TGTGCCAGCAGTTATGGACTAGCGGTAAACACAGATACGCAGTATTTT	CASSYGLAVNTDTQYF
NA	TRBV12-3/TRBV12-4	TRBJ2-1	NA	TGTGCCACACGGGGGCTATCCTACAATGAGCAGTTCTTC	CATRGLSYNEQFF
TRBD1	TRBV6-5	TRBJ1-1	NA	TGTGCCAGCACCCGACAGGGGGAAGCTGAAGCTTTCTTT	CASTRQGEAEAFF
NA	TRBV7-8	TRBJ1-2	NA	TGTGCCAGCAGCTTAAATTTGCAGGTCTATGGCTACACCTTC	CASSLNLQVYGYTF
NA	TRBV7-2	TRBJ2-1	NA	TGTGCCAGCAGCCTAGGCTCTGCAGGGTACAATGAGCAGTTCTTC	CASSLGSAGYNEQFF
NA	TRBV6-2/TRBV6-3	TRBJ2-7	NA	TGTGCCAGCAGTTACCCCTGGACAGCTTACGAGCAGTACTTC	CASSYPWTAYEQYF
TRBD1	TRBV28	TRBJ2-7	few	TGTGCCAGCGCAGAAGGGGGGACAGGGGTTCCCGAGCAGTACTTC	CASAEGGTGVPEQYF
TRBD1	TRBV12-3/TRBV12-4	TRBJ2-1	few	TGTGCCAGCAGTTACGACAGGGTGTACAATGAGCAGTTCTTC	CASSYDRVYNEQFF
TRBD2	TRBV7-2	TRBJ2-1	NA	TGTGCCAGCAGCTTACGCCTAGCGGGAGACAATGAGCAGTTCTTC	CASSLRLAGDNEQFF
NA	TRBV7-9	TRBJ2-1	NA	TGTGCCAGCAGCTTTATTAGTCGCGAGCAGTTCTTC	CASSFISREQFF
TRBD1	TRBV28	TRBJ2-7	few	TGTGCCAGCAAAACAGGGGGGCTGAGTGAGCAGTACTTC	CASKTGGLSEQYF
TRBD2	TRBV12-3/TRBV12-4	TRBJ2-1	NA	TGTGCCAGCAGTTTGTATAGCGGGAGGGGGAATGAGCAGTTCTTC	CASSLYSGRGNEQFF
NA	TRBV7-2	TRBJ1-2	NA	TGTGCCAGCAGCTTAGGCCAGGGACGGGGCTATGGCTACACCTTC	CASSLGQGRGYGYTF
NA	TRBV6-2/TRBV6-3	TRBJ1-5	NA	TGTGCCAGCAACGAGCAGAATCAGCCCCAGCATTTT	CASNEQNQPQHF
NA	TRBV6-2/TRBV6-3	TRBJ1-4	many	TGTGCCAGCCGAAAGACGTCATGGGCCCAAGACTACAATGAAAAACTGTTTTTT	CASRKTSWAQDYNEKLFF
TRBD1	TRBV12-3/TRBV12-4	TRBJ2-1	NA	TGTGCCAGCACCCGGGGACAGCCTGACAATGAGCAGTTCTTC	CASTRGQPDNEQFF
NA	TRBV6-2/TRBV6-3	TRBJ1-2	NA	TGTGCCAGCAGCCTGGGTCTGGAACAGGGACCTGGCTACACCTTC	CASSLGLEQGPGYTF